These 29 T cell receptor beta chains share one sample of origin, sequenced in a study of T-cell memory formation after mild COVID-19. MiXCR was run by TCRdb on the 5' RACE reads, yielding one entry per CDR3 protein. There are around 130,000 distinct CDR3 sequences in the sample; about 17% occur only once, and 5.2% lies in the top ten. The sequencing sample was made of PBMCs or a T cell subset sorted from them (not recorded which). Receptors originate from a young man who had mild COVID-19 (a few samples of this study predate the infection). Cell type and time point are not known.

J is TRBJ1-2 and V is TRBV9, with D hard to call. V lost 0 bases, J lost 5 bases, and 5 bases lay in between. The CDR3 is 12 amino acids. Germline CDR1 is SGDLS and CDR2 is YYNGEE. CDR3 nucleotides: TGTGCCAGCAGCGTAGGAGGGTATGGCTACACCTTC. It specifies CASSVGGYGYTF.

This clonotype came up once. The rearrangement uses TRBV11-2 and TRBJ1-6; D gene uncertain. The length of the CDR3 is 14 residues. Per the germline V gene, CDR1 is SGHAT and CDR2 is FQNNGV. Trimming removed 1 base at V and 9 bases at J, with 10 bases between. The chain's CDR3 is CASSLGYSGSPLHF. In DNA form, the CDR3 reads TGTGCCAGCAGCTTAGGGTACAGTGGTTCACCCCTCCACTTT.

This clonotype appeared a few times. CDR3 protein: CSASSGTGIYEQYF. CDR3 nucleotides: TGCAGTGCTAGCTCCGGGACAGGCATCTACGAGCAGTACTTC. The V gene is TRBV20-1, the J gene TRBJ2-7; 8 bases align to TRBD1. J was trimmed by 3 bases and V by 3 bases; bases with no gene match: 7. The CDR3 is made up of 14 amino acids. Per germline, CDR1 DFQATT and CDR2 SNEGSKA (reference sequence).

The chain has TRBV6-5 and TRBJ2-3; 8 bases match TRBD1. Trimming removed 7 bases from V and 3 bases from J; junction bases left unmatched: 12. The length of the CDR3 is 16 residues. CDR1 is MNHEY and CDR2 is SVGAGI in the germline V gene. CDR3 DNA: TGTGCCAGCACCAGCCCCTCCGACAGGGGAACAGATACGCAGTATTTT. This sequence encodes CASTSPSDRGTDTQYF.

The chain has TRBV6-6 and TRBJ2-2; no firm D call. The CDR3 is 14 residues long. With 7 bases removed from V and 0 bases from J, the gap between germline ends came to 9 bases. Germline V gene lookup returns CDR1 MNHNY and CDR2 SVGAGI (reference sequence). The CDR3 DNA reads as TGTGCCAGCAACGGGCTAGCGAACACCGGGGAGCTGTTTTTT. It is translated as CASNGLANTGELFF.

This clonotype has only a few counts. This chain uses TRBV6-6 with TRBJ2-1; TRBD2 matches 11 bases. Looked up from germline, CDR1 is MNHNY and CDR2 is SVGAGI (reference sequence). V trimming: 6 bases; J trimming: 9 bases; junction bases outside the gene matches: 4. The CDR3 loop spans 13 amino acids. As DNA, the CDR3 is TGTGCCAGCAGCCCGGGACTAGCGGTTGAGCAGTTCTTC. Translating it yields CASSPGLAVEQFF.

The gene calls are TRBV24-1 and TRBJ2-5, with D perhaps given as TRBD1 or TRBD2 (6 bases each). This CDR3 has 12 residues. V was trimmed by 6 bases and J by 5 bases, leaving 9 bases between them. Germline V gene data show CDR1 as KGHDR and CDR2 as SFDVKD. The CDR3 DNA follows: TGTGCCACCAGTAGGAGGGGGGAGACCCAGTACTTC. It specifies CATSRRGETQYF.

The chain is built from TRBV7-2 and TRBJ1-2; no firm D call. CDR3 length: 14 residues. Trimming stripped 2 bases from V and 4 bases from J, with 11 bases between. The V gene's germline CDR1 is SGHTA and CDR2 FQGNSA. The DNA of the CDR3 is TGTGCCAGCAGCTTAAATTATGGGGTCTATGGCTACACCTTC. Protein sequence: CASSLNYGVYGYTF.

The chain combines TRBV14 with TRBJ2-2; D gene unclear. The germline V and J ends were trimmed by 3 bases and 4 bases, with 9 bases remaining between them. The germline CDR1 and CDR2 sequences are SGHDN and FVKESK. This CDR3 comprises 14 residues. The chain's CDR3 is CASSQQATTGELFF. CDR3 nucleotide sequence: TGTGCCAGCAGCCAGCAAGCGACCACCGGGGAGCTGTTTTTT.

This clonotype was detected a few times. The V call is TRBV7-2, the J call TRBJ2-5; 7 bases are a match to TRBD2. V lost 3 bases to trimming and J lost 0 bases; unmatched junction nucleotides: 4. CDR1 and CDR2 from the germline V gene are SGHTA and FQGNSA. The CDR3 extends over 15 amino acids. CDR3 in amino acids: CASSFQRGDQETQYF. Written as DNA, the CDR3 is TGTGCCAGCAGCTTCCAGCGGGGTGACCAAGAGACCCAGTACTTC.

The V call is TRBV5-1, the J call TRBJ2-1; D not resolved. Germline V lookup: CDR1 SGHRS, CDR2 YFSETQ. Deletions cut 1 base from V and 5 bases from J, with 7 bases between. This CDR3 spans 13 amino acids. CDR3 region: CASSLNSNNEQFF. The CDR3, as DNA: TGCGCCAGCAGCTTGAACAGCAACAATGAGCAGTTCTTC.

This clonotype was observed a handful of times. The chain employs TRBV20-1 and TRBJ1-1, with no clear D. The germline V gene has CDR1 DFQATT and CDR2 SNEGSKA (reference sequence). The CDR3 extends over 13 amino acids. The CDR3 region is CRASPGLNTEAFF. The CDR3 DNA follows: TGCCGCGCTAGTCCGGGCCTTAACACTGAAGCTTTCTTT.

This clonotype was detected ten times or more. This chain uses TRBV6-2 or TRBV6-3 with TRBJ2-7; 8 positions agree with TRBD2. Looked up from germline, CDR1 is MNHEY and CDR2 is SVGEGT. V was clipped by 3 bases and J by 3 bases; unmatched bases: 7. The CDR3 is made up of 15 amino acids. DNA for the CDR3: TGTGCCAGCAGTTATAACGGCGGGGGGCTCTACGAGCAGTACGTC. Its translation: CASSYNGGGLYEQYV.

This clonotype was observed many times. An end of the junction does not agree with germline; a read error may underlie this. The rearrangement links TRBV5-1 to TRBJ2-2, with no clear D. The V gene's germline CDR1 is SGHRS and CDR2 YFSETQ. The CDR3 runs 12 residues. CDR3 amino acids: CASSLDTGELFF. CDR3 DNA: TGTGCCAGCAGCTTAGACACCGGGGAGCTGTTTTTT.

This clonotype was recorded a few times. This chain links TRBV6-5 with TRBJ2-1, with TRBD1 identical over 9 bases. Losses at the gene ends were 4 bases for V and 10 bases for J; bases not matched to a gene: 11. Germline-derived CDR1 and CDR2 are MNHEY and SVGAGI. The length of the CDR3 is 15 residues. This CDR3 is CASSSQGQGHSEQFF. CDR3 bases: TGTGCCAGCAGTTCTCAGGGACAGGGTCACAGCGAGCAGTTCTTC.

The CDR3 DNA is TGCAGTGCTCCCGGACTAGCGGGCCCTCGGGCCTACGAGCAGTACTTC. This codes for CSAPGLAGPRAYEQYF. V and J are TRBV20-1 and TRBJ2-7; 11 nucleotides agree with TRBD2. Germline-derived CDR1 and CDR2 are DFQATT and SNEGSKA (reference sequence). J lost 2 bases, V lost 5 bases, and 11 bases had no gene match. The CDR3 consists of 16 residues.

The chain links TRBV7-2 to TRBJ1-2; 9 bases line up with TRBD1. V lost 5 bases, J lost 2 bases, and 6 bases stayed unmatched. This CDR3 contains 15 residues. The germline V gene has CDR1 SGHTA and CDR2 FQGNSA. For the CDR3, the DNA is TGTGCCAGCAGCCCTTCCGGGACAGGGAACTATGGCTACACCTTC. This encodes CASSPSGTGNYGYTF.

The chain links TRBV20-1 to TRBJ1-1; D is unresolved. The CDR3 length is 11 residues. CDR1 is DFQATT and CDR2 is SNEGSKA in the germline V gene (reference sequence). CDR3 sequence reads: CSPVGETEAFF. In DNA form, the CDR3 reads TGCAGCCCCGTAGGAGAAACTGAAGCTTTCTTT.

This sequence joins TRBV6-2 or TRBV6-3 and TRBJ1-1; D might be TRBD1 (5 bases). CDR3 length equals 13 residues. From germline, CDR1 is MNHEY and CDR2 SVGEGT. V shed 11 bases and J shed 1 base, with 14 bases lying between them. The CDR3 sequence: CAGHRDGNTEAFF. The CDR3 region has the DNA TGTGCCGGACACCGGGACGGGAACACTGAAGCTTTCTTT.

The chain carries TRBV10-1 and TRBJ2-2; D gene unclear. V dropped 5 bases and J dropped 2 bases, with 9 bases sitting between them. The CDR3 loop spans 14 amino acids. CDR1 is WNHNN, CDR2 SYGVQD, per germline (reference sequence). CDR3 protein: CASSPHVNTGELFF. Written as DNA, the CDR3 is TGCGCCAGCAGTCCACACGTTAACACCGGGGAGCTGTTTTTT.

This clonotype was counted many times. The V and J genes are TRBV7-6 and TRBJ2-3, with D possibly being TRBD2 (7 bases). Trimming removed 6 bases from V and 5 bases from J, with 18 bases in between. From germline, CDR1 is SGHVS and CDR2 FNYEAQ. The CDR3 is 15 residues long. For the CDR3, the DNA is TGTGCCAGCAGACATTACGGGGGGCCTGAAGATACGCAGTATTTT. It translates to CASRHYGGPEDTQYF.

V and J are TRBV12-3 or TRBV12-4 and TRBJ2-2, with TRBD2 identical over 10 bases. J was trimmed by 4 bases and V by 5 bases; bases with no gene match: 1. This CDR3 has 14 residues. In nucleotides, the CDR3 is TGTGCCAGCAGTAGCGGGGGGGCCACCGGGGAGCTGTTTTTT. Encoded protein: CASSSGGATGELFF.

Only a few counts were recorded for this clonotype. The rearrangement uses TRBV10-3 and TRBJ2-7; D perhaps matches TRBD1 (7 bases). This CDR3 contains 11 residues. V lost 10 bases to trimming and J lost 5 bases, with 12 bases between them. The germline gives CDR1 ENHRY, CDR2 SYGVKD. CDR3 nucleotides: TGTGCCACAGGGGGGCTTGACGAGCAGTACGTC. Its translation is CATGGLDEQYV.

This clonotype has just one count. The chain joins TRBV5-1 to TRBJ2-2, with 10 bases aligning to TRBD2. Germline V CDR1 and CDR2: SGHRS, YFSETQ. Unmatched junction bases numbered 3, after V lost 1 base and J lost 3 bases. This CDR3 is built from 16 residues. Here the CDR3 DNA reads TGCGCCAGCAGCTTGCTAGCGGGGGTCGACACCGGGGAGCTGTTTTTT. Protein product: CASSLLAGVDTGELFF.

This clonotype was observed many times. The chain has TRBV25-1 and TRBJ1-4; no definite D call. Germline lookup yields CDR1 MGHDK and CDR2 SYGVNS. The CDR3 is 12 residues long. Trimming left V 3 bases short and J 7 bases short, with 6 bases between. CDR3 loop: CASSDRGEKLFF. For the CDR3, the DNA is TGTGCCAGCAGTGACCGAGGTGAAAAACTGTTTTTT.

The sample holds many counts of this clonotype. The V and J genes are TRBV30 and TRBJ2-1, with D unclear. CDR3 length: 10 amino acids. Germline V lookup: CDR1 GTSNPN, CDR2 SVGIG (reference sequence). Deletions cut 4 bases from V and 5 bases from J, with 3 bases between. CDR3 DNA sequence: TGTGCCTGGATCGACAATGAGCAGTTCTTC. Translation: CAWIDNEQFF. Together with reference TRBV30 and TRBJ2-1, the CDR3 gives the full variable domain: SQTIHQWPATLVQPVGSPLSLECTVEGTSNPNLYWYRQAAGRGLQLLFYSVGIGQISSEVPQNLSASRPQDRQFILSSKKLLLSDSGFYLCAWIDNEQFFGPGTRLTVL.

This clonotype occurred a few times. The chain employs TRBV20-1 and TRBJ2-4; the D is unclear. CDR3 length: 12 amino acids. Germline values: CDR1 DFQATT, CDR2 SNEGSKA (reference sequence). V lost 6 bases and J lost 0, with 6 bases in between. The DNA for the CDR3 is TGCAGTGCGACTCTAGCCAAAAACATTCAGTACTTC. The encoded protein is CSATLAKNIQYF.

This clonotype has just a few counts. The V gene is TRBV29-1, the J gene TRBJ2-5; the D is unclear. CDR1 is SQVTM, CDR2 ANQGSEA, per germline. The germline V and J ends were trimmed by 3 bases and 7 bases, with 9 bases remaining between them. This CDR3 region has 11 residues. The CDR3 DNA reads as TGCAGCGTTGAGGGTTTCGGGACCCAGTACTTC. Translation gives CSVEGFGTQYF.

This clonotype occurred many times. J is TRBJ2-1 and V is TRBV12-3 or TRBV12-4, with 10 bases aligning to TRBD2. Trimming cost V 5 bases and J 10 bases; bases outside gene matches: 11. The CDR3 length is 15 residues. The CDR3 DNA is TGTGCCAGCAGTCCAACACTAGCGGGGTTAAGGGAGCAGTTCTTC. It encodes CASSPTLAGLREQFF.